The rows below give T cell receptor beta chains drawn from one sample of a study of cytomegalovirus exposure and HLA in healthy donors. The method was immunoSEQ multiplex PCR; TCRdb's version includes in-frame clones alone and lacks a portion of them. The sample lists tens of thousands of clones; around 96% were seen once. Sample: PBMCs. The receptor source for this set is a man younger than 35 in good health and CMV-seropositive. The CDR3 runs from the conserved cysteine through the conserved F or W. A D gene is named only where the DNA matches it firmly. Expanded clones get a size class; other rows say once, few or many, or leave the size out.

D gene: .; clone size: .; V gene: TRBV11-3; J gene: TRBJ2-7; CDR3 protein: CASSLTRGTTYEQYF; CDR3 DNA: TGTGCCAGCAGCTTAACGAGGGGGACAACCTACGAGCAGTACTTC
D gene: TRBD1; clone size: .; V gene: TRBV15; J gene: TRBJ1-4; CDR3 protein: CATSRGGADRANEKLFF; CDR3 DNA: TGTGCCACCAGCAGAGGGGGAGCTGACAGGGCTAATGAAAAACTGTTTTTT
D gene: TRBD2; clone size: .; V gene: TRBV4-1; J gene: TRBJ2-2; CDR3 protein: CASSQPGLAGVSGELFF; CDR3 DNA: TGCGCCAGCAGCCAACCGGGACTAGCGGGAGTAAGCGGGGAGCTGTTTTTT
D gene: .; clone size: .; V gene: TRBV25-1; J gene: TRBJ1-2; CDR3 protein: CASSEAGTTRGYTF; CDR3 DNA: TGTGCCAGCAGTGAAGCCGGGACGACTAGAGGCTACACCTTC
D gene: .; clone size: .; V gene: TRBV15; J gene: TRBJ2-5; CDR3 protein: CATSRGEGSVRSEETQYF; CDR3 DNA: TGTGCCACCAGCAGAGGTGAGGGTTCAGTGAGGTCAGAAGAGACCCAGTACTTC
D gene: .; clone size: .; V gene: TRBV14; J gene: TRBJ2-1; CDR3 protein: CASSQGPGALYNEQFF; CDR3 DNA: TGTGCCAGCAGCCAAGGCCCGGGAGCTCTTTACAATGAGCAGTTCTTC
D gene: .; clone size: .; V gene: TRBV11-2; J gene: TRBJ2-4; CDR3 protein: CASSPIPEVNIQYF; CDR3 DNA: TGTGCCAGCAGCCCCATCCCGGAGGTAAACATTCAGTACTTC
D gene: .; clone size: once; V gene: TRBV6-5; J gene: TRBJ2-1; CDR3 protein: CASSYGGPREQFF; CDR3 DNA: TGTGCCAGCAGTTACGGAGGGCCCCGGGAGCAGTTCTTC
D gene: TRBD1; clone size: .; V gene: TRBV18; J gene: TRBJ2-3; CDR3 protein: CASSDGRTGADTQYF; CDR3 DNA: TGTGCCAGCTCCGACGGGAGGACAGGGGCAGATACGCAGTATTTT
D gene: TRBD1; clone size: .; V gene: TRBV29-1; J gene: TRBJ2-3; CDR3 protein: CSVALDRGTDTQYF; CDR3 DNA: TGCAGCGTTGCTCTTGACAGGGGCACAGATACGCAGTATTTT
D gene: .; clone size: .; V gene: TRBV6-1; J gene: TRBJ2-1; CDR3 protein: CASMRYNEQFF; CDR3 DNA: TGTGCCAGCATGCGTTACAATGAGCAGTTCTTC
D gene: .; clone size: .; V gene: TRBV11-2; J gene: TRBJ2-1; CDR3 protein: CASSLGVEQFF; CDR3 DNA: TGTGCCAGCAGCTTAGGCGTTGAGCAGTTCTTC
D gene: TRBD1; clone size: .; V gene: TRBV18; J gene: TRBJ2-7; CDR3 protein: CASSTGTGGAYEQYF; CDR3 DNA: TGTGCCAGCTCAACCGGGACAGGGGGAGCCTACGAGCAGTACTTC
D gene: TRBD1; clone size: .; V gene: TRBV7-9; J gene: TRBJ1-2; CDR3 protein: CASSLGTGRDGYTF; CDR3 DNA: TGTGCCAGCAGCTTAGGGACAGGGAGAGATGGCTACACCTTC
D gene: .; clone size: .; V gene: TRBV6-5; J gene: TRBJ2-7; CDR3 protein: CASSYSGGRQYF; CDR3 DNA: TGTGCCAGCAGTTACTCCGGGGGGCGGCAGTACTTC
D gene: .; clone size: once; V gene: TRBV25-1; J gene: TRBJ2-7; CDR3 protein: CASSEGVAYEQYF; CDR3 DNA: TGTGCCAGCAGTGAAGGTGTAGCTTACGAGCAGTACTTC